The present T cell receptor beta chain was sequenced within a study of identifying expanded T cells in peripheral blood. Regarding this clone: The antigen remains undetermined.

Study-level results: Roughly two-week clone count variance significantly increased as total template count grew. Technical replicates showed about 1.2 changed clones; two weeks approximately 15; four weeks 19.

Collection occurred without any documented infections or immune events in donors. Libraries were prepared by immunoSEQ multiplex PCR; TCRdb keeps only in-frame clonotypes and omits some of them. The sample records about 94,000 clones, over 75% being singletons. This CDR3 is 14 amino acids long. V was cut by 1 base and J by 8 bases, with 14 bases left in between. Germline V gene data show CDR1 as SGHTA and CDR2 as FQGNSA. The sequenced material came from blood. The V gene is TRBV7-2, the J gene TRBJ1-1; D is ambiguous. The source of this sequence is a person aged 18 to 70 in good health. DNA of the CDR3: TGTGCCAGCAGCTTAGTATTGGCGGCGGCGGAAGCTTTCTTT. It encodes CASSLVLAAAEAFF.